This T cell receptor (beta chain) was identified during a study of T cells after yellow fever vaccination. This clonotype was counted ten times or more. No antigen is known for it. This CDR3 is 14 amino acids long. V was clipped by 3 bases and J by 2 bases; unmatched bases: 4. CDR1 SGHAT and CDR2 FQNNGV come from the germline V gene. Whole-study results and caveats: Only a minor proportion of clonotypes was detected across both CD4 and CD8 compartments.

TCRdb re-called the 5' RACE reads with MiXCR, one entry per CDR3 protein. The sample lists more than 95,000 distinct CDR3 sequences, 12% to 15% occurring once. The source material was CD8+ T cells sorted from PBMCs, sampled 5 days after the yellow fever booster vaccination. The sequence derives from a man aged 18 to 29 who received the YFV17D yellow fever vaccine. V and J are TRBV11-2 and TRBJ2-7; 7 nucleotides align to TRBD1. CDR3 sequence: CASSFSQGAYEQYF. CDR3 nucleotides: TGTGCCAGCAGCTTCTCTCAGGGGGCCTACGAGCAGTACTTC.